This TCR beta chain comes out of a study of T cell repertoires in cytomegalovirus infection. This clonotype has a count of ten or more. Its antigen remains unidentified. MiXCR was run by TCRdb on the reads, yielding one entry per CDR3 protein. The table has fewer than 850,000 distinct CDR3 sequences, approximately 32% seen once. CDR3 length: 15 residues. V trimming: 5 bases; J trimming: 3 bases; junction bases outside the gene matches: 8. Germline values: CDR1 SGHVS, CDR2 FQNEAQ. The origin of this receptor is a human donor in good health (CMV status not recorded). Some clones in this sample may be carry-over from other donors' samples. This specimen was cultured CD8+ T cells from PBMCs, taken from culture after CMV antigen stimulation. V gene TRBV7-8 combines with J gene TRBJ1-2; TRBD1 matches at 8 bases. The CDR3 DNA reads TGTGCCAGCAGCGAAGGGGCAGGGGGCGACTATGGCTACACCTTC. Its translation: CASSEGAGGDYGYTF.